This TCR beta chain derives from a study of blood T cell repertoires in COVID-19. Study-wide background: Samples came from the United States, Italy and Spain, spanning acute and convalescent COVID-19. T cells, B-cell-depleted T cells, or PBMCs supplied cDNA or gDNA.

The CDR3 is 16 amino acids. The ends lost 3 bases at V and 5 bases at J; junction bases unmatched: 10. Germline loops: CDR1 MGHRA, CDR2 YSYEKL. Original handling: Reference gene primers were amplified, and this amplification served to estimate nucleated cell counts. The repertoire was sequenced with immunoSEQ multiplex PCR; TCRdb's copy has only in-frame clones and lacks some. Clone size and V and J calls were adopted from that table, with D and trimming inferred from the DNA. Of roughly 7,100 clones listed, 80% to 90% are singletons. The chain has TRBV4-1 and TRBJ2-3; TRBD1 matches at 8 bases. Sample: peripheral blood. The source is a man aged 65-85 years with active COVID-19. CDR3 sequence: CASSHIAGGGEDTQYF. In nucleotides, the CDR3 is TGCGCCAGCAGCCATATAGCAGGGGGCGGGGAAGATACGCAGTATTTT.